Presented here are 25 T cell receptor beta chains from one specimen sequenced in a study of T cells in Graves' hyperthyroidism and ophthalmopathy. Researchers took RNA transcripts and amplified the TCR beta CDR3 regions from them. Researchers ran a first-round RT-PCR on the TCR CDR3 using the HTBI primer set. One entry per CDR3 protein results from TCRdb running MiXCR on the multiplex PCR reads. The sample holds 610,000 or so distinct CDR3 sequences; more than 45% are singletons and the top ten take 7.5% to 8.5%. Material for sequencing was peripheral blood or thyroid tissue (not recorded which). Receptors originate from a woman aged 18-29 years with Graves' hyperthyroidism.

The CDR3 nucleotides read TGTGCCACCAGCAGAGACCCTGACAGGTATCAGCCCCAGTACTTC. This sequence encodes CATSRDPDRYQPQYF. The gene calls are TRBV15 and TRBJ2-5, with a weak D call TRBD1 (6 bases). The length of the CDR3 is 15 residues. Between the trimmed V and J ends, which lost 0 bases and 9 bases, there was a span of 17 bases. Looked up from germline, CDR1 is LNHNV and CDR2 is YYDKDF (reference sequence).

This clonotype has only one observation. The rearrangement joins TRBV7-9 to TRBJ2-7, with D maybe TRBD2 (5 bases). TRBJ2-1 matches the DNA end more closely, so the J call is doubtful. Germline CDR1 and CDR2: SEHNR and FQNEAQ (reference sequence). The CDR3 consists of 15 residues. The CDR3 protein is CASSLVGVSYNEQFF. In DNA, the CDR3 is TGTGCCAGCAGCTTAGTGGGAGTCTCCTACAATGAGCAGTTCTTC.

This clonotype has a count of ten or more. The chain carries TRBV13 and TRBJ2-7, with D hard to call. CDR3 length: 11 residues. CDR1 is PRHDT and CDR2 is FYEKMQ in the germline V gene (reference sequence). Trimming removed 1 base from V and 7 bases from J, with 5 bases in between. DNA of the CDR3: TGTGCCAGCAGCTTAGATGCAGAGCAGTACTTC. It encodes CASSLDAEQYF.

At least ten counts were recorded for this clonotype. In DNA form, the CDR3 reads TGTGCCAGCATCAAGGGGGCTGGCCGCCCACCTGAAGCTTTCTTT. Translation: CASIKGAGRPPEAFF. This sequence joins TRBV6-1 and TRBJ1-1, with TRBD1 matching over 7 bases. The CDR3 extends over 15 amino acids. After removal of 7 bases from V and 6 bases from J, the junction contained 14 bases not matched to a gene. CDR1 and CDR2 (germline): MNHNS, SASEGT.

Points on this clonotype: A single base separates this from a much larger clone, so it may be a read error. V is TRBV12-3 or TRBV12-4 and J is TRBJ2-5; the match to TRBD1 covers 8 bases. CDR3 length: 18 amino acids. The CDR3 spells CTSSSKTRGRGFEETQYF. The CDR3 coding sequence is TGTACCAGCAGTTCCAAGACCAGGGGGCGCGGGTTCGAAGAGACCCAGTACTTC.

Written as DNA, the CDR3 is TGTGCCAGCAGTTTACGAGACAGGGCCGCTAACTATGGCTACACCTTC. Its protein is CASSLRDRAANYGYTF. V gene TRBV12-3 or TRBV12-4 combines with J gene TRBJ1-2; TRBD1 matches 7 bases. The length of the CDR3 is 16 residues. Trimming at V came to 2 bases and at J to 0 bases, leaving 6 bases not matched to a gene.

This chain joins TRBV5-1 and TRBJ2-7; 13 bases are a match to TRBD2. V lost 2 bases, J lost 6 bases, and 8 bases stayed unmatched. This CDR3 contains 16 residues. Germline loops: CDR1 SGHRS, CDR2 YFSETQ. CDR3 residues: CASSFGLAGALREQYF. The CDR3 bases are TGCGCCAGCAGCTTTGGACTAGCGGGAGCTTTGCGCGAGCAGTACTTC. Full variable domain (outside the CDR3, taken from reference TRBV5-1 and TRBJ2-7): KAGVTQTPRYLIKTRGQQVTLSCSPISGHRSVSWYQQTPGQGLQFLFEYFSETQRNKGNFPGRFSGRQFSNSRSEMNVSTLELGDSALYLCASSFGLAGALREQYFGPGTRLTVT.

V gene TRBV7-9 combines with J gene TRBJ1-4; TRBD1 is a possible D gene (5 bases). The CDR3 length is 13 residues. CDR1 is SEHNR, CDR2 FQNEAQ, per germline (reference sequence). With 5 bases removed from V and 4 bases from J, the gap between germline ends came to 8 bases. For the CDR3, the DNA is TGTGCCAGCAGCCGGGGGAATAATGAAAAACTGTTTTTT. Translating it yields CASSRGNNEKLFF. The variable domain in full, with the rest retrieved from reference TRBV7-9 and TRBJ1-4, is DTGVSQNPRHKITKRGQNVTFRCDPISEHNRLYWYRQTLGQGPEFLTYFQNEAQLEKSRLLSDRFSAERPKGSFSTLEIQRTEQGDSAMYLCASSRGNNEKLFFGSGTQLSVL.

The chain couples TRBV12-5 to TRBJ1-4; D gene unclear. V lost 3 bases and J 4 bases, leaving 9 bases between the germline ends. This CDR3 is built from 14 residues. The V gene's germline CDR1 is LGHNT and CDR2 FRNRAP. CDR3 protein: CASGFAPRNEKLFF. CDR3 bases: TGTGCTAGTGGTTTCGCCCCTCGTAATGAAAAACTGTTTTTT.

This rearrangement joins TRBV10-1 to TRBJ2-7, with D possibly TRBD2 on 6 matching bases. Germline V lookup: CDR1 WNHNN, CDR2 SYGVQD (reference sequence). There are 13 residues in the CDR3. The germline V and J ends were trimmed by 4 bases and 3 bases, with 10 bases remaining between them. For the CDR3, the DNA is TGCGCCAGCAGTGTGGCTAGCGACTACGAGCAGTACTTC. Translation: CASSVASDYEQYF.

The J gene is TRBJ2-7, the V gene TRBV7-6, with 9 positions matching TRBD1. Germline CDR1 is SGHVS and CDR2 is FNYEAQ. The CDR3 length is 15 residues. V shed 2 bases, J shed 4 bases, and the junction held 6 bases outside the gene matches. DNA of the CDR3: TGTGCCAGCAGCTTAAGAGGGACAGGGCAGTACGAGCAGTACTTC. Translation gives CASSLRGTGQYEQYF. Full variable domain (outside the CDR3, taken from reference TRBV7-6 and TRBJ2-7): GAGVSQSPRYKVTKRGQDVALRCDPISGHVSLYWYRQALGQGPEFLTYFNYEAQQDKSGLPNDRFSAERPEGSISTLTIQRTEQRDSAMYRCASSLRGTGQYEQYFGPGTRLTVT.

This clonotype was counted between two and nine times. The chain couples TRBV6-4 to TRBJ2-2; D uncertain. V was trimmed by 3 bases and J by 1 base, leaving 15 bases between them. CDR1 and CDR2 (germline): MRHNA, SNTAGT. The CDR3 covers 17 residues. The CDR3 DNA reads TGTGCCAGCAGTGAAAATAACGGTCCTTTGAACACCGGGGAGCTGTTTTTT. The encoded protein is CASSENNGPLNTGELFF.

Regarding this clonotype: A read error may produce the germline difference seen at one junction end. The rearrangement uses TRBV7-2 and TRBJ1-2; D uncertain. The CDR3 covers 13 residues. Germline V lookup: CDR1 SGHTA, CDR2 FQGNSA. The CDR3 DNA reads as TGCGCCAGCAGTCAAGATCGGTTCTCTGGAAACACCTTC. Translating gives CASSQDRFSGNTF.

The chain employs TRBV20-1 and TRBJ1-5, with TRBD1 matching 8 bases. Germline assignment: CDR1 DFQATT and CDR2 SNEGSKA (reference sequence). With 2 bases clipped from V and 0 bases from J, the junction kept 3 bases outside the gene matches. The CDR3 totals 15 residues. The CDR3 sequence: CSARRTGNSNQPQHF. CDR3 nucleotides: TGCAGTGCTAGACGGACAGGGAATAGCAATCAGCCCCAGCATTTT.

At least ten counts were recorded for this clonotype. The rearrangement joins TRBV5-6 to TRBJ2-7; D is uncertain. This CDR3 has 17 amino acids. V shed 0 bases and J shed 0 bases, with 16 bases lying between them. Germline-derived CDR1 and CDR2 are SGHDT and YYEEEE. CDR3 region: CASSLADGTTSSYEQYF. In DNA form, the CDR3 reads TGTGCCAGCAGCTTGGCGGACGGAACCACGAGCTCCTACGAGCAGTACTTC.

This clonotype was seen ten or more times. A junction end diverges from the germline sequence, so it may reflect a read error. The V call is TRBV2, the J call TRBJ1-6; D gene uncertain. CDR3 length: 13 residues. CDR1 is SNHLY and CDR2 is FYNNEI in the germline V gene. The DNA for the CDR3 is TGTGCCAGCAATCCCTCCTATTATTCACCCCTCCACTTT. Amino acid sequence: CASNPSYYSPLHF.

Many counts were recorded for this clonotype. The J gene is TRBJ2-2, the V gene TRBV7-3, with a weak D call TRBD1 (6 bases). Germline values: CDR1 SGHTA, CDR2 FQGTGA. V was trimmed by 5 bases and J by 3 bases, leaving 13 bases between them. This CDR3 comprises 15 residues. DNA for the CDR3: TGTGCCAGCAGCGGGGGCACAGGCGACACCGGGGAGCTGTTTTTT. It codes for CASSGGTGDTGELFF. The variable domain in full, completed from reference TRBV7-3 and TRBJ2-2, reads GAGVSQTPSNKVTEKGKYVELRCDPISGHTALYWYRQSLGQGPEFLIYFQGTGAADDSGLPNDRFFAVRPEGSVSTLKIQRTERGDSAVYLCASSGGTGDTGELFFGEGSRLTVL.

The CDR3 DNA is TGTGCCATCAACAAACAGGGATCCAATGAGCAGTACTTC. Protein product: CAINKQGSNEQYF. The rearrangement links TRBV10-3 to TRBJ2-1; perhaps TRBD1 as D (6 bases). Gene TRBJ2-7 matches the end of the DNA better, so the J call may be wrong. Germline lookup yields CDR1 ENHRY and CDR2 SYGVKD. This CDR3 is built from 13 residues.

The chain links TRBV20-1 to TRBJ2-7; TRBD2 is a possible D gene (5 bases). Deletions cut 4 bases from V and 4 bases from J, with 20 bases between. The CDR3 consists of 15 residues. The germline V gene has CDR1 DFQATT and CDR2 SNEGSKA (reference sequence). The CDR3: CSATGGGLTLYEQYF. The CDR3 DNA sequence: TGCAGTGCTACAGGAGGTGGACTTACCCTATACGAGCAGTACTTC.

The chain recombines TRBV7-9 with TRBJ1-2; no firm D call. The V gene's germline CDR1 is SEHNR and CDR2 FQNEAQ (reference sequence). This CDR3 has 10 residues. Trimming took off 3 bases at V and 12 bases at J, with 8 bases between the two ends. The CDR3 reads CASSLTGNTF. CDR3 nucleotide sequence: TGTGCCAGCAGCTTGACTGGAAACACCTTC.

The chain employs TRBV29-1 and TRBJ2-7; perhaps TRBD2 as D (5 bases). The CDR3 contains 12 residues. V was cut by 6 bases and J by 5 bases, with 14 bases left in between. Germline assignment: CDR1 SQVTM and CDR2 ANQGSEA. The CDR3 loop is CSVRERPHEQYF. In DNA, the CDR3 is TGCAGCGTGAGGGAGCGCCCCCACGAGCAGTACTTC.

The chain links TRBV20-1 to TRBJ1-1; no clear D gene. Looked up from germline, CDR1 is DFQATT and CDR2 is SNEGSKA (reference sequence). The V and J ends lost 6 bases and 3 bases respectively, with 8 bases between them. CDR3 length equals 11 residues. CDR3 nucleotides: TGCAGTGCCCTTCCGGACACTGAAGCTTTCTTT. Protein product: CSALPDTEAFF.

This clonotype occurred many times. The rearrangement joins TRBV2 to TRBJ2-6; 10 bases align to TRBD1. V shed 2 bases and J 0 bases; nucleotides not matched to a gene: 4. The length of the CDR3 is 18 residues. Per the germline V gene, CDR1 is SNHLY and CDR2 is FYNNEI. CDR3 amino acids: CASSERGTGDSGANVLTF. DNA of the CDR3: TGTGCCAGCAGTGAAAGGGGGACAGGGGACTCTGGGGCCAACGTCCTGACTTTC.

This sequence joins TRBV24-1 and TRBJ2-1; 15 nucleotides align to TRBD2. CDR1 and CDR2 (germline): KGHDR, SFDVKD. This CDR3 region has 18 residues. The junction had 3 bases not matched to a gene; V was cut back by 4 bases and J by 0 bases. CDR3 residues: CATSDPGLAGGSYNEQFF. In DNA form, the CDR3 reads TGTGCCACCAGTGACCCGGGACTAGCGGGAGGCTCCTACAATGAGCAGTTCTTC.

Of note for this clonotype: At one of its ends the junction is not consistent with the germline gene, which may arise from a read error. The CDR3 sequence: CASSEPGGHYGYTF. DNA of the CDR3: TGTGCCAGCAGTGAACCAGGGGGACACTATGGCTACACCTTC. The rearrangement links TRBV4-1 to TRBJ1-2; 7 bases align to TRBD1. The CDR3 loop spans 14 amino acids. Germline V gene lookup returns CDR1 MGHRA and CDR2 YSYEKL.